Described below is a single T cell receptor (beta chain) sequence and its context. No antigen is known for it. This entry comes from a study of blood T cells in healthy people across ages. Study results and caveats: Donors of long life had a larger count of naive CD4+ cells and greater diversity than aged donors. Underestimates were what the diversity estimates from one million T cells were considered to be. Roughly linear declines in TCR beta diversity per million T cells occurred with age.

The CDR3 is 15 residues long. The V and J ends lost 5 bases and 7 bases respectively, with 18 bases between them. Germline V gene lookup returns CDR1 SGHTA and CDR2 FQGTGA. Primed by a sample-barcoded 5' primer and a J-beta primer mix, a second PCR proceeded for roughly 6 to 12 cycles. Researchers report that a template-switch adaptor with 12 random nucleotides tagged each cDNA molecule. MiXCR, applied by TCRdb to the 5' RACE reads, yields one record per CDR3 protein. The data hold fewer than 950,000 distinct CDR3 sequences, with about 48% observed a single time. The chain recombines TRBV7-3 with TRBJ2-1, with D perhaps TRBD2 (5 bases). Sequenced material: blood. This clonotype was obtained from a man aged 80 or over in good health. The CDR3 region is CASSPIGTSQNEQFF. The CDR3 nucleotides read TGTGCCAGCAGCCCAATCGGTACTAGTCAAAATGAGCAGTTCTTC.